The entry that follows covers one TCR gamma chain sequence. What it recognizes is unknown. This same CDR3 is encoded by further DNA sequences in the sample. The CDR3 totals 12 residues. Germline CDR1 and CDR2: EGSTGY and YDSYTSSV. Losses at the gene ends were 3 bases for V and 4 bases for J; bases not matched to a gene: 3. This sample is part of a study of human gamma delta and Vdelta1 T cells. Regarding the study as a whole: Reportedly, Delta One T cells were polyclonal and broadly targeted acute myeloid leukemia.

TCRdb called clones anew from the PCR reads with CATT. The sample records 8,500 to 9,500 gamma-chain clones, roughly 50% being singletons. The receptor was derived from a human donor in good health. Source material: Vdelta1 gamma-delta T cells from blood grown in culture (DOT cells). V and J are TRGV4 and TRGJ1 or TRGJ2. The CDR3 coding sequence is TGTGCCACCTGGGATATATATTATAAGAAACTCTTT. Translating gives CATWDIYYKKLF.